A single sample is the source of the 16 T cell receptor beta chains below, sequenced in a study of human T cells and chemical hapten exposure. Time point reported: patch test 1, 2 weeks after DPC sensitization. Specified treatment: therapeutic diphenylcyclopropenone sensitization with weekly scalp DPC. TCRdb processed the RACE reads anew with MiXCR; each CDR3 protein has one entry. The sample includes about 120,000 distinct CDR3 sequences, around 13% of them seen just once. The material sequenced was whole blood, taken in connection with sensitization to the hapten diphenylcyclopropenone (DPC). The receptor source for this set is a man between 18 and 29 years old with alopecia areata. Some clones in this sample may be carry-over from other donors' samples.

This clonotype appeared many times. V gene TRBV11-1 combines with J gene TRBJ2-2; 10 bases are shared with TRBD2. The V gene's germline CDR1 is SGHAT and CDR2 FQDESV (reference sequence). CDR3 length: 17 residues. Losses at the gene ends were 5 bases for V and 4 bases for J; bases not matched to a gene: 10. The CDR3 spells CASSLLGGLAFTGELFF. Here the CDR3 DNA reads TGTGCCAGCAGCCTACTGGGGGGACTAGCGTTCACCGGGGAGCTGTTTTTT.

This clonotype was seen only a few times. CDR3 DNA: TGTGCCAGCAGTTACTATACCGTTGAAGCTTTCTTT. Encoded protein: CASSYYTVEAFF. The genes are TRBV6-2 or TRBV6-3 and TRBJ1-1; no clear D. Trimming shortened V by 1 base and J by 7 bases, and 7 bases separated the two germline ends. CDR1 and CDR2 from the germline V gene are MNHEY and SVGEGT. CDR3 length: 12 amino acids.

This clonotype appeared a few times. V is TRBV2 and J is TRBJ1-4; D is unclear. Trimming pared 7 bases from V and 5 bases from J, leaving 17 bases between. The length of the CDR3 is 15 residues. Looked up from germline, CDR1 is SNHLY and CDR2 is FYNNEI. The CDR3 coding sequence is TGTGCCAGCACTGGAAACCAGGCCGCAAATGAAAAACTGTTTTTT. Encoded protein: CASTGNQAANEKLFF.

This clonotype occurred a few times. This rearrangement joins TRBV6-2 or TRBV6-3 to TRBJ1-1; 9 nucleotides align to TRBD1. The CDR3 runs 14 residues. Germline loops: CDR1 MNHEY, CDR2 SVGEGT. With V trimmed by 5 bases and J by 5 bases, 6 bases remained unmatched. CDR3 DNA sequence: TGTGCCAGCAGTAACGACAGGGGGTTTACTGAAGCTTTCTTT. Translated, it gives CASSNDRGFTEAFF.

This clonotype was detected many times. The chain has TRBV5-4 and TRBJ2-5, with D possibly being TRBD1 (6 bases). The V gene's germline CDR1 is SGHNT and CDR2 YYREEE (reference sequence). This CDR3 has 16 amino acids. Trimming pared 2 bases from V and 5 bases from J, leaving 19 bases between. The CDR3 DNA is TGTGCCAGCAGCTTAGAGCCACAGGGTCCGCGGGAGACCCAGTACTTC. Protein sequence: CASSLEPQGPRETQYF.

This clonotype was seen ten or more times. The rearrangement uses TRBV4-3 and TRBJ2-2, with D perhaps matching TRBD1 (5 bases). V was pared by 1 base and J by 5 bases, with 8 bases between. The V gene's germline CDR1 is LGHNA and CDR2 YSLEER. The CDR3 has 14 amino acids. The CDR3 region has the DNA TGCGCCAGCAGCCAAGTTCAGGGAACCGGGGAGCTGTTTTTT. This codes for CASSQVQGTGELFF.

The chain joins TRBV6-4 to TRBJ2-2, with a weak D call TRBD2 (6 bases). The V gene lost 7 bases and the J gene lost 3 bases, with 9 bases spanning the gap. Germline lookup yields CDR1 MRHNA and CDR2 SNTAGT. There are 13 residues in the CDR3. CDR3: CASTGGDTGELFF. The CDR3 DNA is TGTGCCAGCACCGGGGGTGACACCGGGGAGCTGTTTTTT.

This clonotype has at least ten counts. V gene TRBV20-1 combines with J gene TRBJ2-5; 10 positions match TRBD2. This CDR3 spans 15 amino acids. V dropped 0 bases and J dropped 3; count of bases not matched to a gene: 4. The germline CDR1 and CDR2 sequences are DFQATT and SNEGSKA (reference sequence). The CDR3 coding sequence is TGCAGTGCTAGAGAGACTAGCGGGCTGAAAGAGACCCAGTACTTC. Amino acids: CSARETSGLKETQYF.

Only a few counts were recorded for this clonotype. This chain connects TRBV3-1 to TRBJ1-1, with 7 nucleotides matching TRBD1. In germline, CDR1 is LGHDT, CDR2 YNNKEL (reference sequence). V shed 0 bases and J 4 bases; nucleotides not matched to a gene: 5. The CDR3 contains 15 residues. Here the CDR3 reads CASSQDRGRITEAFF. CDR3 bases: TGTGCCAGCAGCCAAGATAGGGGGCGAATCACTGAAGCTTTCTTT.

The sample holds many counts of this clonotype. The chain joins TRBV7-6 to TRBJ2-5; no reliable D call. This CDR3 region has 15 residues. Between the trimmed V and J ends, which lost 4 bases and 3 bases, there was a span of 15 bases. In germline, CDR1 is SGHVS, CDR2 FNYEAQ. CDR3 nucleotide sequence: TGTGCCAGCAGCTCAACCCGGTCCGTCGAAGAGACCCAGTACTTC. It codes for CASSSTRSVEETQYF.

This sequence joins TRBV20-1 and TRBJ2-2; 10 nucleotides align to TRBD2. The CDR3 covers 15 residues. The germline CDR1 and CDR2 sequences are DFQATT and SNEGSKA (reference sequence). V trimming: 4 bases; J trimming: 5 bases; junction bases outside the gene matches: 7. As DNA, the CDR3 is TGCAGTGCTATCGATCCTAGCGGGGGAACCGGGGAGCTGTTTTTT. This gives the protein CSAIDPSGGTGELFF.

The sample holds many counts of this clonotype. The chain uses TRBV29-1 and TRBJ2-1, with D perhaps matching TRBD1 or TRBD2 (5 bases each). With 6 bases removed from V and 8 bases from J, the gap between germline ends came to 23 bases. The CDR3 covers 15 residues. Looked up from germline, CDR1 is SQVTM and CDR2 is ANQGSEA. This CDR3 is CSVVMGTKSRDEQFF. CDR3 nucleotides: TGCAGCGTAGTGATGGGGACCAAATCCCGCGATGAGCAGTTCTTC.

This clonotype was recorded a few times. This chain joins TRBV7-3 and TRBJ2-5; D is undetermined. The CDR3 loop spans 13 amino acids. Germline CDR1 SGHTA, CDR2 FQGTGA. Trimming took 1 base from V and 5 from J, leaving 8 bases between them. CDR3 amino acids: CASSLSGTETQYF. The CDR3 coding sequence is TGTGCCAGCAGCTTAAGTGGTACGGAGACCCAGTACTTC.

J is TRBJ2-2 and V is TRBV18, with TRBD1 identical over 7 bases. The junction had 5 bases not matched to a gene; V was cut back by 0 bases and J by 7 bases. CDR1 and CDR2 from the germline V gene are KGHSH and LQKENI. CDR3 size: 15 residues. CDR3 protein: CASSPPTGHGGELFF. The CDR3 DNA reads as TGTGCCAGCTCACCACCGACAGGGCACGGCGGGGAGCTGTTTTTT.

This clonotype has more than one count but fewer than ten. The chain employs TRBV5-4 and TRBJ1-2; TRBD1 matches 9 bases. Trimming took 0 bases from V and 3 from J; bases not matched to a gene: 3. There are 15 residues in the CDR3. The germline gives CDR1 SGHNT, CDR2 YYREEE (reference sequence). CDR3 sequence: CASSLGDRADYGYTF. The CDR3 bases are TGTGCCAGCAGCTTGGGGGACAGGGCGGACTATGGCTACACCTTC. The whole variable domain, filled in from reference TRBV5-4 and TRBJ1-2, reads ETGVTQSPTHLIKTRGQQVTLRCSSQSGHNTVSWYQQALGQGPQFIFQYYREEENGRGNFPPRFSGLQFPNYSSELNVNALELDDSALYLCASSLGDRADYGYTFGSGTRLTVV.

The CDR3 protein is CSVETGDGTDTQYF. CDR3 DNA: TGCAGCGTTGAAACAGGGGACGGCACAGATACGCAGTATTTT. V is TRBV29-1 and J is TRBJ2-3, with 7 bases identical to TRBD1. Germline V gene lookup returns CDR1 SQVTM and CDR2 ANQGSEA. The CDR3 has 14 residues. V was clipped by 2 bases and J by 1 base; unmatched bases: 3.